Below are 10 T cell receptor beta chains sequenced from a single sample in a study of OX40 agonist ivuxolimab in advanced cancers. The protocol was immunoSEQ multiplex PCR, while the TCRdb copy is restricted to in-frame clones and leaves out a portion. The top ten clones hold more than 10% of a sample with 60,000 to 70,000 clones, about 91% of them seen once. The sample consisted of CD4+ or CD8+ T cells sorted from blood, taken in a trial of the OX40 agonist ivuxolimab. The receptor set was obtained from an adult with an advanced solid tumor such as melanoma, head and neck, liver or kidney cancer.

The J gene is TRBJ1-1, the V gene TRBV6-8; D not certain. The CDR3 has 15 amino acids. Per germline, CDR1 MNHGY and CDR2 SAAAGT. The V end lost 6 bases, the J end lost 3 bases, and 17 bases lay between the germline ends. In DNA, the CDR3 is TGTGCCAGCAGGACCCGTCCTGGGCAGGACACTGAAGCTTTCTTT. Protein sequence: CASRTRPGQDTEAFF.

This chain connects TRBV9 to TRBJ2-3; the D gene is possibly TRBD2 (5 bases). Trimming pared 0 bases from V and 4 bases from J, leaving 9 bases between. Germline CDR1 SGDLS, CDR2 YYNGEE. CDR3 length: 14 amino acids. Written as DNA, the CDR3 is TGTGCCAGCAGCGTAGCCGGGATCGCAGATACGCAGTATTTT. Its protein is CASSVAGIADTQYF.

The chain couples TRBV7-2 to TRBJ2-1; TRBD2 agrees at 10 bases. V lost 5 bases to trimming and J lost 5 bases; unmatched junction nucleotides: 6. The length of the CDR3 is 15 residues. CDR1 and CDR2 from the germline V gene are SGHTA and FQGNSA. CDR3 nucleotide sequence: TGTGCCAGCAGCCTTACTAGCGGGACTCACAATGAGCAGTTCTTC. Residues: CASSLTSGTHNEQFF.

The rearrangement uses TRBV7-6 and TRBJ1-4, with D possibly TRBD1 on 5 matching bases. The CDR3 runs 17 residues. Germline lookup yields CDR1 SGHVS and CDR2 FNYEAQ. Trimming pared 0 bases from V and 8 bases from J, leaving 19 bases between. The CDR3 reads CASSLAHGRESGEKLFF. The CDR3 nucleotides read TGTGCCAGCAGCTTAGCGCACGGCAGGGAGTCCGGGGAAAAACTGTTTTTT.

V usage is TRBV9 and J usage is TRBJ2-7; D is uncertain. The germline V gene has CDR1 SGDLS and CDR2 YYNGEE. The CDR3 extends over 14 amino acids. Trimming pared 0 bases from V and 2 bases from J, leaving 9 bases between. CDR3 amino acids: CASSVGSLPYEQYF. The CDR3 nucleotides read TGTGCCAGCAGCGTAGGCAGTCTTCCCTACGAGCAGTACTTC.

The chain recombines TRBV4-1 with TRBJ2-7; tentative D call: TRBD2 (6 bases). The CDR3 runs to 13 residues. V was trimmed by 4 bases and J by 2 bases, leaving 9 bases between them. Germline CDR1 MGHRA, CDR2 YSYEKL. The CDR3 sequence is CASSLAATYEQYF. The CDR3 nucleotides read TGCGCCAGCAGCCTAGCGGCCACCTACGAGCAGTACTTC.

This clone has just a few counts. The chain carries TRBV6-6 and TRBJ2-3; no firm D call. The germline gives CDR1 MNHNY, CDR2 SVGAGI (reference sequence). CDR3 size: 12 residues. V was cut by 5 bases and J by 2 bases, with 5 bases left in between. The CDR3 sequence: CASSPNTDTQYF. CDR3 sequence (DNA): TGTGCCAGCAGTCCGAACACAGATACGCAGTATTTT.

The chain has TRBV19 and TRBJ2-1; 14 bases match TRBD2. Germline V gene lookup returns CDR1 LNHDA and CDR2 SQIVND (reference sequence). The CDR3 is 15 amino acids. V was pared by 6 bases and J by 7 bases, with 5 bases of the junction left unmatched. In nucleotides, the CDR3 is TGTGCCAGTAGGTTGACTAGCGGGGGGGTTAATGAGCAGTTCTTC. Translating it yields CASRLTSGGVNEQFF.

The chain links TRBV6-1 to TRBJ1-2; weak D call: TRBD1 (5 bases). Germline CDR1 MNHNS, CDR2 SASEGT. Trimming cost V 4 bases and J 4 bases, with 13 bases left between them. The CDR3 sequence is 14 residues long. The CDR3 reads CASSVKGLFYGYTF. In nucleotides, the CDR3 is TGTGCCAGCAGTGTTAAGGGACTCTTCTATGGCTACACCTTC.

In its sample, this clone was seen once. V and J are TRBV11-2 and TRBJ2-7; no firm D call. This CDR3 is 13 amino acids long. Germline CDR1 SGHAT, CDR2 FQNNGV. V gave up 3 bases and J gave up 3 bases, with 9 bases separating them. CDR3 protein: CASSLRPHYEQYF. The CDR3 DNA follows: TGTGCCAGCAGCTTGAGACCACACTACGAGCAGTACTTC.